This T cell receptor beta chain emerged from a study of T cell responses to AZD1222 COVID-19 vaccine. Germline CDR1 and CDR2: SGHRS and YFSETQ. The CDR3 totals 15 residues. V lost 0 bases to trimming and J lost 2 bases, with 8 bases between them. Generated by immunoSEQ multiplex PCR, the TCRdb table keeps only in-frame clones and is missing some. The table lists approximately 89,000 clones, under 95% of them singletons. Points on this clone: Its antigen is not identified.

Study-wide points: Rises in breadth and depth of Spike-specific TCRs came after two AZD1222 doses. Repertoire sampling happened only post peak T cell response.

This specimen consisted of peripheral blood, obtained on day 0 of AZD1222 vaccination. V and J are TRBV5-1 and TRBJ2-2; D gene uncertain. The sequence derives from an adult in good health. The CDR3 reads CASSLVTANTGELFF. CDR3 bases: TGCGCCAGCAGCTTGGTTACCGCTAACACCGGGGAGCTGTTTTTT.